The source of this T cell receptor beta chain is a study of human T cells and chemical hapten exposure. Looking at the study overall: A 2 cm by 2 cm inner upper arm patch received 2% DPC for sensitization. Predominantly women, the patients had alopecia areata, totalis or universalis. General study points: TCRs above 1 in 1000 frequency did not change with DPC sensitization.

This clonotype was recorded many times. Its specificity is unknown. MiXCR was run by TCRdb on the RACE reads, yielding one entry per CDR3 protein. Of some 36,000 distinct CDR3 sequences listed, around a tenth are singletons. There are 16 residues in the CDR3. The germline V gene has CDR1 KGHDR and CDR2 SFDVKD. Losses at the gene ends were 4 bases for V and 10 bases for J; bases not matched to a gene: 18. Time point reported: patch test 3, about 24 weeks after DPC sensitization. As to treatment: therapeutic diphenylcyclopropenone sensitization with weekly scalp DPC. RNA extraction used unfractionated whole blood as the source of total RNA.

The chain recombines TRBV24-1 with TRBJ2-7, with 7 positions matching TRBD1. The starting material was whole blood, obtained in connection with sensitization to the hapten diphenylcyclopropenone (DPC). This TCR derives from a man over 45 with alopecia areata. Some clones in this sample may be carry-over from other donors' samples. This CDR3 is CATSEDRGQVPFGQYF. The CDR3 DNA reads as TGTGCCACCAGTGAGGATAGAGGACAGGTGCCGTTTGGACAGTACTTC.